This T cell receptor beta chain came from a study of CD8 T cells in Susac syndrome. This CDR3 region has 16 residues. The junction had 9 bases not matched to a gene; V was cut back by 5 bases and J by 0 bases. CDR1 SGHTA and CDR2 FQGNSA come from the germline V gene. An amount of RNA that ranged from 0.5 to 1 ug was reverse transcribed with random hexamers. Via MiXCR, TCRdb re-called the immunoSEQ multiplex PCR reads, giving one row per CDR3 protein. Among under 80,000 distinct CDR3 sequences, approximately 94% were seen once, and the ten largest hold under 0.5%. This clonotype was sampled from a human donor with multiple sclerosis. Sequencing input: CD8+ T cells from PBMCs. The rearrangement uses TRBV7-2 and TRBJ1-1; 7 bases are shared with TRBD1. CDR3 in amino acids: CASSPTRDRLNTEAFF. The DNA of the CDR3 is TGTGCCAGCAGCCCCACCCGGGACAGACTGAACACTGAAGCTTTCTTT.